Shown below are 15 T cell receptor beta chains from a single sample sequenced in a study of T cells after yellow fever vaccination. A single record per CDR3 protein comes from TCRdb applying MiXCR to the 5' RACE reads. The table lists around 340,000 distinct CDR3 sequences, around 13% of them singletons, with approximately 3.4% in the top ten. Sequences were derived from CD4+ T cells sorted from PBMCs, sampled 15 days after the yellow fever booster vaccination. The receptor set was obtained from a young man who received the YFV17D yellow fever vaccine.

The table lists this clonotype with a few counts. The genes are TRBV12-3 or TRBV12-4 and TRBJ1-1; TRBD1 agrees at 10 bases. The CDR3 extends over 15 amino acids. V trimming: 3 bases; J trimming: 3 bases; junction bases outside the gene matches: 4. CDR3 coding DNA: TGTGCCAGCAGTTTCGACAGGGGGCAGGACACTGAAGCTTTCTTT. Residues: CASSFDRGQDTEAFF.

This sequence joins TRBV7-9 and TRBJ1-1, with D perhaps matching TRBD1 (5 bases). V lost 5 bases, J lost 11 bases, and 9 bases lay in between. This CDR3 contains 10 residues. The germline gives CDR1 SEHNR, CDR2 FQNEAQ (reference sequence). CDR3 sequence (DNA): TGTGCCAGCAGCGGGACTGGGGCTTTCTTT. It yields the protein CASSGTGAFF. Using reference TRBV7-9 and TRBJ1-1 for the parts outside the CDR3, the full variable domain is DTGVSQNPRHKITKRGQNVTFRCDPISEHNRLYWYRQTLGQGPEFLTYFQNEAQLEKSRLLSDRFSAERPKGSFSTLEIQRTEQGDSAMYLCASSGTGAFFGQGTRLTVV.

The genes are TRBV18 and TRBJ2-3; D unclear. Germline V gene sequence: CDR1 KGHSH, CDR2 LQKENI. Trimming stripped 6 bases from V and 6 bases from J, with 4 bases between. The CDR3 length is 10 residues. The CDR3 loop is CASSRDTQYF. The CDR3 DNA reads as TGTGCCAGCTCGAGGGATACGCAGTATTTT.

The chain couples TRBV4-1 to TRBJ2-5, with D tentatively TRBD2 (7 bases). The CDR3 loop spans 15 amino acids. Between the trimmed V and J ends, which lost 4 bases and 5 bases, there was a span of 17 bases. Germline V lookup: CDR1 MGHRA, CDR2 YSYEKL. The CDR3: CASSRPLGGRETQYF. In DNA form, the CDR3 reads TGCGCCAGCAGCCGGCCTCTCGGGGGGCGGGAGACCCAGTACTTC.

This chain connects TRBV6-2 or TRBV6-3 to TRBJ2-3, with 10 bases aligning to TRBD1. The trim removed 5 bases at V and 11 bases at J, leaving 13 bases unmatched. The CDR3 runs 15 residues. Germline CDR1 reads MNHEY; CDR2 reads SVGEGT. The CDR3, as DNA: TGTGCCAGCAGTACCCTTCCGGGACAGGGGACCCTGCAGTATTTT. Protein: CASSTLPGQGTLQYF.

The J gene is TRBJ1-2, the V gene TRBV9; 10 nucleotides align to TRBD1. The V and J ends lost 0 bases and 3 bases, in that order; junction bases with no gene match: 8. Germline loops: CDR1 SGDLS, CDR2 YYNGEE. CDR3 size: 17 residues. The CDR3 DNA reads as TGTGCCAGCAGCGTAGGGGTACGGGGACAGGGGCACTATGGCTACACCTTC. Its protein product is CASSVGVRGQGHYGYTF.

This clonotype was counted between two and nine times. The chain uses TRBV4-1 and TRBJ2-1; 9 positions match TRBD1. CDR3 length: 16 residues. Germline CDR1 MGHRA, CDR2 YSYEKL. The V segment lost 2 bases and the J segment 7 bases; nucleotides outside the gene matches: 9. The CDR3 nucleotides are TGCGCCAGCAGCCAACCCCTGACAGGGGGGTCTAATGAGCAGTTCTTC. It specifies CASSQPLTGGSNEQFF.

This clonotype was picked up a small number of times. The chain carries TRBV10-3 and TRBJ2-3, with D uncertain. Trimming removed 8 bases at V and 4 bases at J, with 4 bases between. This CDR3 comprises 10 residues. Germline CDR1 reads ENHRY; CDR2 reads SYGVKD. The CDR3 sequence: CAIGSDTQYF. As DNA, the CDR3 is TGTGCCATCGGGTCAGATACGCAGTATTTT.

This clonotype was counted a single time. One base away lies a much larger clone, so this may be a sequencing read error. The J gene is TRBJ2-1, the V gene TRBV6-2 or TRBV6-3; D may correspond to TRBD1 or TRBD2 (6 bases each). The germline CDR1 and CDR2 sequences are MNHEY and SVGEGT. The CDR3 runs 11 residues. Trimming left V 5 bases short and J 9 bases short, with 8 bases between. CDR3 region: CASSEGGEQFF. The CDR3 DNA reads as TGTGCCAGCAGTGAGGGGGGTGAGCAGTTCTTC.

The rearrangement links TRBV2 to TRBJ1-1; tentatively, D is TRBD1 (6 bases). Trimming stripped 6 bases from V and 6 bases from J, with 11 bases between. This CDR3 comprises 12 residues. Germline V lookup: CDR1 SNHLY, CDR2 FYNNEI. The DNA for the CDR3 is TGTGCCAGCAGGGGTCCAGGGGCTGAAGCTTTCTTT. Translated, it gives CASRGPGAEAFF.

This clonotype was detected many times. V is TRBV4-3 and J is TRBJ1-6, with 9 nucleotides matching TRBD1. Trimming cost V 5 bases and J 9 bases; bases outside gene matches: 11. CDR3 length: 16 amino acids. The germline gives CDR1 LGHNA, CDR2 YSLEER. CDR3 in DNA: TGCGCCAGCAGCAGACCTGCCGGGACAGGGCCTTCACCCCTCCACTTT. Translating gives CASSRPAGTGPSPLHF.

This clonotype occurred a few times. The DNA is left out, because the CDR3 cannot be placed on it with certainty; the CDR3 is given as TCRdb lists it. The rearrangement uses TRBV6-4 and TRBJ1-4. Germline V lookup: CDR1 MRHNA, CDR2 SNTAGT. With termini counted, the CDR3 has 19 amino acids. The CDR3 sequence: CASSDSRRQTKQLMKNCFF.

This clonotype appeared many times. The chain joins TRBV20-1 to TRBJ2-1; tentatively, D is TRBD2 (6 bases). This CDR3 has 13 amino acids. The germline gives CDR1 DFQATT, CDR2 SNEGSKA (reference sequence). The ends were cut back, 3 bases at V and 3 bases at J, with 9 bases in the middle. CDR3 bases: TGCAGTGCTAGGGGACTGGACTACAATGAGCAGTTCTTC. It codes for CSARGLDYNEQFF.

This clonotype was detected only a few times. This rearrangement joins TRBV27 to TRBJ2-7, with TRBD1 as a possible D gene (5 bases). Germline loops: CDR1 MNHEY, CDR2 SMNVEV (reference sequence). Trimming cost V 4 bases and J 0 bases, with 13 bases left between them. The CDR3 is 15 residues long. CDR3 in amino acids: CASSSAQGSSYEQYF. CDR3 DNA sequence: TGTGCCAGCAGTTCAGCGCAGGGAAGCTCCTACGAGCAGTACTTC.

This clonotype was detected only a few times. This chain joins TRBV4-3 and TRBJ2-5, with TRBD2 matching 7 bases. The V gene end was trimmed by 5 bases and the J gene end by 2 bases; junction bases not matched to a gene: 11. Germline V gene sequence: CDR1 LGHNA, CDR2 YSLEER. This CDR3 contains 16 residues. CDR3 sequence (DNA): TGCGCCAGCAGCATCCGGGATTGGGGGGGACAAGAGACCCAGTACTTC. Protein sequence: CASSIRDWGGQETQYF.